A selection of T cell receptor beta chains follows, all from one sample in a study of identical twins. MiXCR, run by TCRdb on the 5' RACE reads, gives a single entry per CDR3 protein. The sample has 500,000 or so distinct CDR3 sequences, 14% seen once. The data were also submitted as part of a second study, on yellow fever vaccine responses in identical twins.

The sample was CD4+ T cells sorted from blood. These receptors all stem from a woman aged 18-29 years in good health. The CDR3 runs from the conserved cysteine through the conserved F or W. D genes are given only for firm matches. Rows give clone size only sometimes, using once, few, many, or a class for an expanded clone.

TRBV11-2	TRBJ1-1	NA	NA	CASSLDPQSTEAFF	TGTGCCAGCAGCTTAGATCCCCAATCCACTGAAGCTTTCTTT
TRBV5-1	TRBJ2-3	TRBD2	NA	CATRTAGGTDTQYF	TGCGCCACCCGGACAGCGGGGGGAACAGATACGCAGTATTTT
TRBV19	TRBJ2-1	NA	NA	CASTRSERPYNEQFF	TGTGCCAGTACCCGGAGCGAGCGACCCTACAATGAGCAGTTCTTC
TRBV5-4	TRBJ2-7	TRBD1	few	CASSPRTRDRGEQYF	TGTGCCAGCAGCCCGCGGACTAGGGACAGGGGCGAGCAGTACTTC
TRBV19	TRBJ2-1	NA	NA	CASRPAGLLYNEQFF	TGTGCCAGTCGGCCGGCCGGACTCCTGTACAATGAGCAGTTCTTC
TRBV3-1	TRBJ2-5	NA	few	CASSQDRGGGLGKETQYF	TGTGCCAGCAGCCAAGATAGAGGTGGGGGCTTAGGGAAAGAGACCCAGTACTTC
TRBV21-1	TRBJ1-2	NA	few	CASRNLTDAIYGYTF	TGTGCCAGCAGAAACCTGACGGACGCAATCTATGGCTACACCTTC
TRBV6-1	TRBJ2-1	NA	few	CASKRGTSYNEQFF	TGTGCCAGCAAAAGGGGGACTTCCTACAATGAGCAGTTCTTC
TRBV14	TRBJ2-7	NA	NA	CASSQVSGHEQYF	TGTGCCAGCAGCCAAGTTTCAGGCCACGAGCAGTACTTC
TRBV4-3	TRBJ2-1	TRBD2	NA	CASSQELPTSGAWNEQFF	TGCGCCAGCAGCCAAGAACTCCCGACTAGCGGGGCCTGGAATGAGCAGTTCTTC
TRBV12-3/TRBV12-4	TRBJ2-7	NA	few	CASSPSGLSSYEQYF	TGTGCCAGCAGTCCGAGCGGGTTGAGCTCCTACGAGCAGTACTTC
TRBV20-1	TRBJ2-7	TRBD2	NA	CSASPGLREGLYEQYF	TGCAGTGCTAGTCCCGGCCTCCGGGAGGGTTTATACGAGCAGTACTTC
TRBV5-8	TRBJ2-1	NA	few	CASSTLRGADEQFF	TGTGCCAGCAGCACCCTCCGAGGTGCTGATGAGCAGTTCTTC
TRBV4-1	TRBJ1-2	NA	NA	CASSRGINYGYTF	TGCGCCAGCAGCCGGGGGATAAACTATGGCTACACCTTC
TRBV12-3/TRBV12-4	TRBJ2-5	TRBD1	few	CASSSTGQILLGTQYF	TGTGCCAGCAGTTCGACAGGGCAAATTCTCCTTGGGACCCAGTACTTC
TRBV29-1	TRBJ2-1	TRBD2	few	CSVEPTSGRDNEQFF	TGCAGCGTTGAACCTACTAGCGGGAGGGACAATGAGCAGTTCTTC
TRBV9	TRBJ2-5	NA	many	CASSVAGLGETQYF	TGTGCCAGCAGCGTAGCGGGGTTAGGGGAGACCCAGTACTTC
TRBV29-1	TRBJ2-7	NA	NA	CSALTDRRGEQYF	TGCAGCGCCCTAACGGACAGGAGGGGAGAGCAGTACTTC
TRBV20-1	TRBJ1-1	NA	NA	CSARDQRGLNTEAFF	TGCAGTGCTAGAGATCAGCGGGGGCTGAACACTGAAGCTTTCTTT
TRBV14	TRBJ2-1	NA	few	CASSQALYRNEQFF	TGTGCCAGCAGCCAAGCCCTTTACCGGAATGAGCAGTTCTTC
TRBV6-2/TRBV6-3	TRBJ2-7	TRBD1	NA	CASRPYTRRDRDEQYF	TGTGCCAGCAGGCCTTATACCCGCCGGGACAGGGACGAGCAGTACTTC
TRBV24-1	TRBJ2-1	TRBD2	many	CATSDRTSGRVNEQFF	TGTGCCACCAGTGATCGTACTAGCGGGAGGGTCAATGAGCAGTTCTTC
TRBV28	TRBJ2-5	NA	NA	CASPGTQYF	TGTGCCAGCCCCGGGACCCAGTACTTC
TRBV20-1	TRBJ2-7	NA	few	CSARDQNRFGYEQYF	TGCAGTGCTAGAGATCAGAACAGGTTCGGTTACGAGCAGTACTTC
TRBV10-3	TRBJ2-1	TRBD2	NA	CAISPVASGRGSNEQFF	TGTGCCATCAGTCCAGTCGCTAGCGGGAGGGGGTCCAATGAGCAGTTCTTC
TRBV12-3/TRBV12-4	TRBJ1-5	NA	many	CASSFPAGNQPQHF	TGTGCCAGCAGTTTCCCGGCAGGGAATCAGCCCCAGCATTTT
TRBV5-5	TRBJ2-3	NA	NA	CASSLLIGSTDTQYF	TGTGCCAGCAGCTTGTTGATAGGGTCCACAGATACGCAGTATTTT
TRBV11-2	TRBJ2-1	NA	NA	CASRGTRSGRSSYNEQFF	TGTGCCAGCAGAGGCACGAGATCGGGGCGGAGCTCCTACAATGAGCAGTTCTTC